The clone carrying this T cell receptor (beta chain) was seen many times. TCRdb reprocessed the RT-PCR reads with MiXCR, giving one entry per CDR3 protein. This table holds more than 600,000 distinct CDR3 sequences, 14% found once. CDR1 and CDR2 (germline): SGHRS, YFSETQ. The ends were cut back, 0 bases at V and 5 bases at J, with 18 bases in the middle. This CDR3 is built from 16 residues. The rearrangement joins TRBV5-1 to TRBJ2-7; no definite D call. Sequencing input: memory CD4+ T cells from blood. The TCR sequence derives from a female donor in good health, serving as a healthy control. CDR3 coding DNA: TGCGCCAGCAGCTTGGCCGGTACAGTGGATGGGGACGAGCAGTACTTC. Its protein product is CASSLAGTVDGDEQYF.